This T cell receptor beta chain stems from a study of blood T cell repertoires in COVID-19. Study-level information: Italy, Spain and the United States were the sources of the convalescent and acute COVID-19 samples. Sample material is recorded as cDNA or gDNA derived from T cells, B-cell-depleted T cells, or PBMCs.

V was pared by 1 base and J by 2 bases, with 9 bases between. Germline CDR1 reads SGHDT; CDR2 reads YYEEEE. The CDR3 is made up of 14 amino acids. Authors' data handling: The authors estimated nucleated cell counts from reference gene primer amplification. Sequencing used immunoSEQ multiplex PCR; TCRdb keeps in-frame clones, though not all of them. That table supplies the V and J calls and clone size; D and trimming were determined from the DNA. Of roughly 240,000 clones listed, over 80% are singletons. The material sequenced was peripheral blood. The chain employs TRBV5-6 and TRBJ1-2, with D perhaps TRBD1 (5 bases). This receptor was taken from a man aged 55-75 years who had recovered from COVID-19. The CDR3 coding sequence is TGTGCCAGCAGCTTGTGGGGGGTCAACTATGGCTACACCTTC. Translation: CASSLWGVNYGYTF.